These 5 T cell receptor beta chains originate from one sample sequenced in a study of blood T cell repertoires in COVID-19. Profiled with immunoSEQ multiplex PCR; TCRdb holds only in-frame clones, not every one. There are about 180,000 clones in the sample; 80% occur only once, and around 7% lies in the top ten. Sequences were obtained from peripheral blood. All receptors come from a man between 65 and 85 years old with active or convalescent COVID-19.

The CDR3 nucleotides are TGTGCCAGCAGTCAGGGACTGATGAACACTGAAGCTTTCTTT. Protein: CASSQGLMNTEAFF. The chain recombines TRBV25-1 with TRBJ1-1, with D possibly matching TRBD1 (5 bases). Trimming removed 5 bases from V and 0 bases from J, with 10 bases in between. The CDR3 contains 14 residues. Germline loops: CDR1 MGHDK, CDR2 SYGVNS.

The chain carries TRBV7-9 and TRBJ2-3, with TRBD2 matching over 7 bases. The CDR3 is made up of 16 amino acids. The germline CDR1 and CDR2 sequences are SEHNR and FQNEAQ (reference sequence). Germline trimming cut 4 bases from V and 1 base from J; bases unmatched to any gene: 8. CDR3 region: CASSSAGVSGTDTQYF. CDR3 DNA: TGTGCCAGCAGCTCCGCGGGAGTTAGCGGCACAGATACGCAGTATTTT.

The gene calls are TRBV6-6 and TRBJ1-4, with D perhaps matching TRBD1 (6 bases). The ends were cut back, 5 bases at V and 12 bases at J, with 22 bases in the middle. Per the germline V gene, CDR1 is MNHNY and CDR2 is SVGAGI (reference sequence). The CDR3 consists of 15 residues. CDR3 residues: CASSHFGGGRGELFF. The DNA of the CDR3 is TGTGCCAGCAGTCACTTTGGGGGGGGGCGCGGGGAACTGTTTTTT.

The rearrangement uses TRBV7-9 and TRBJ1-4; TRBD1 matches 7 bases. Per germline, CDR1 SEHNR and CDR2 FQNEAQ (reference sequence). V dropped 10 bases and J dropped 2; count of bases not matched to a gene: 10. This CDR3 has 15 amino acids. The CDR3 DNA reads as TGTGCCACCAGAGACAGGGTTAGCACTAATGAAAAACTGTTTTTT. Its translation: CATRDRVSTNEKLFF.

This chain joins TRBV3-1 (or the pseudogene TRBV3-2) and TRBJ2-3, with no clear D. This CDR3 comprises 14 residues. V lost 3 bases, J lost 6 bases, and 13 bases lay in between. Per the germline V gene, CDR1 is LGHDT and CDR2 is YNNKEL (reference sequence). CDR3 sequence reads: CASSQAVNGDTQYF. The CDR3, as DNA: TGTGCCAGCAGCCAGGCCGTAAACGGGGATACGCAGTATTTT.